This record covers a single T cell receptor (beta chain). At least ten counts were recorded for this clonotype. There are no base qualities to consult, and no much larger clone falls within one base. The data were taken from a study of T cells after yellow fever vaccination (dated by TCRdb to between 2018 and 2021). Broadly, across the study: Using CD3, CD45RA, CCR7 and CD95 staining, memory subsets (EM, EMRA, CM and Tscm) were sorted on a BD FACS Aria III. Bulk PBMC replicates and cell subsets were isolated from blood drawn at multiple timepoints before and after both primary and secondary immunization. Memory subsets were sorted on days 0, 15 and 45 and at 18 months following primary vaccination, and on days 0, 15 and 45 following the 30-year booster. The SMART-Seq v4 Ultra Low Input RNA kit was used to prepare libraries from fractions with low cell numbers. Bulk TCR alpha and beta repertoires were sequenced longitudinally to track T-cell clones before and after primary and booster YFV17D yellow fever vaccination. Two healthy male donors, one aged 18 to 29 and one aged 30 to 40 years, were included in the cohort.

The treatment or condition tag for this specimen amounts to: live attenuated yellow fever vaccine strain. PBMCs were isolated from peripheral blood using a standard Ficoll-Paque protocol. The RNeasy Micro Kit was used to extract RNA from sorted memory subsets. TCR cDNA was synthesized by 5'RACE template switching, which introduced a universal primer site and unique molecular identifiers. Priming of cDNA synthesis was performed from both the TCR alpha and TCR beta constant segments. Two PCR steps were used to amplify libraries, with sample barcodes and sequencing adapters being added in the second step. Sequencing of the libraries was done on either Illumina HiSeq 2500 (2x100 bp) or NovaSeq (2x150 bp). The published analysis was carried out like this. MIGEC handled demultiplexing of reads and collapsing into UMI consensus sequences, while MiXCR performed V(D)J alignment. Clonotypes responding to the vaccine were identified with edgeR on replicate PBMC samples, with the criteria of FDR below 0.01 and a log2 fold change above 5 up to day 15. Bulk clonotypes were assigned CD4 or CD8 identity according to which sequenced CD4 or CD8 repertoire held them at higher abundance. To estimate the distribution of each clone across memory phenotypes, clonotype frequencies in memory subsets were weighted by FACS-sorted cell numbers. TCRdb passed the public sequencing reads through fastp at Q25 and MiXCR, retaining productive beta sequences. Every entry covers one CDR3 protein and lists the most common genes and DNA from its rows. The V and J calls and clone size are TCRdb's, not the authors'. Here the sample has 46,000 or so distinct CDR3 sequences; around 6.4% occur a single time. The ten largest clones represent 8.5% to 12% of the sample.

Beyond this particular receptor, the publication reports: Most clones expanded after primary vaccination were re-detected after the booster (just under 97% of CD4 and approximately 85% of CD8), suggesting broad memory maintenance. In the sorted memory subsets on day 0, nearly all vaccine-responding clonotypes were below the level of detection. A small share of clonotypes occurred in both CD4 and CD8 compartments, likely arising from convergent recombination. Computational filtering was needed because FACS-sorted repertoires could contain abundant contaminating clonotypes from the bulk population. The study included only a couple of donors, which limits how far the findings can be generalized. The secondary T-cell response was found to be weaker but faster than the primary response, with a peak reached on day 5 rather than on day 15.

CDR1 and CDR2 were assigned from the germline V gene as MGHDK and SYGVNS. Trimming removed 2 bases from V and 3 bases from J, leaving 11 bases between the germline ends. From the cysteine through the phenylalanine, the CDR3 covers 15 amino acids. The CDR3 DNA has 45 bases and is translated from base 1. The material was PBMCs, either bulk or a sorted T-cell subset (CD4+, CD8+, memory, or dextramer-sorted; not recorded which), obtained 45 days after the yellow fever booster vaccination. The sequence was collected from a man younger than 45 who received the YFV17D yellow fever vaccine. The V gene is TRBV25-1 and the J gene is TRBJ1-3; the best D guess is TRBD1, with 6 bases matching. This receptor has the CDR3 CASSEQATGGNTIYF. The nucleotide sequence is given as TGTGCCAGCAGTGAACAGGCGACAGGTGGAAACACCATATATTTT.